This T cell receptor beta chain was obtained from a study of PD-L1 blockade in urothelial cancer. The overall study: Researchers looked at the blood 3 weeks (second dose) and 6 weeks after treatment began. There were a median of approximately 140,000 T cells in blood samples.

Specified time point: pretreatment peripheral blood. The germline V gene has CDR1 SNHLY and CDR2 FYNNEI. The CDR3 runs 12 residues. V shed 7 bases and J shed 1 base, with 8 bases lying between them. Data came from immunoSEQ multiplex PCR; TCRdb stores just in-frame clones and leaves some out. Among 100,000 to 150,000 clones listed, about 88% were seen once. The V call is TRBV2, the J call TRBJ2-7; D gene uncertain. The material sequenced was PBMCs, taken around atezolizumab (anti-PD-L1) treatment. This sequence originates from a man in his forties or fifties with urothelial cancer. The CDR3 DNA reads TGTGCCAGCACGTCAGAATCCTACGAGCAGTACTTC. Translating gives CASTSESYEQYF.